These 25 T cell receptor beta chains were sequenced from one sample in a study of early stage breast cancer tumors. Only in-frame clones appear in the TCRdb table, and some are missing; sequencing was by immunoSEQ multiplex PCR. This sample has fewer than 30,000 clones, with around 50% found just once. Material: breast tumor tissue. These receptors were taken from a person aged 45-65 years with breast cancer.

This clone has just a few counts. CDR3 sequence reads: CSGGQTTYEQYF. The CDR3 nucleotides read TGCAGTGGGGGACAGACCACCTACGAGCAGTACTTC. The V and J genes are TRBV29-1 and TRBJ2-7; 7 nucleotides line up with TRBD1. This CDR3 contains 12 residues. Germline V gene data show CDR1 as SQVTM and CDR2 as ANQGSEA.

V usage is TRBV7-9 and J usage is TRBJ2-1, with 7 bases fitting TRBD1. Germline V lookup: CDR1 SEHNR, CDR2 FQNEAQ (reference sequence). Trimming took 4 bases from V and 3 from J; bases not matched to a gene: 0. The CDR3 spans 13 residues. CDR3 bases: TGTGCCAGCAGCTCAGGGGGCTACAATGAGCAGTTCTTC. Its protein is CASSSGGYNEQFF.

This clone was counted a single time. This chain connects TRBV19 to TRBJ2-7; 16 bases align to TRBD2. J gave up 6 bases and V 3 bases, and 8 bases lay outside the gene matches. Per germline, CDR1 LNHDA and CDR2 SQIVND (reference sequence). The length of the CDR3 is 17 residues. CDR3 nucleotide sequence: TGTGCCAGTAGTATCGGGACTAGCGGGAGGGCCCCGGGCGAGCAGTACTTC. It codes for CASSIGTSGRAPGEQYF.

V usage is TRBV19 and J usage is TRBJ2-5, with 7 bases matching TRBD2. CDR3 size: 15 residues. With 4 bases clipped from V and 6 bases from J, the junction kept 11 bases outside the gene matches. The germline V gene has CDR1 LNHDA and CDR2 SQIVND (reference sequence). The CDR3 bases are TGTGCCAGTAGTAAAACGTGGGGGGGGAGAAAGACCCAGTACTTC. Translated: CASSKTWGGRKTQYF.

This clone was seen a handful of times. V gene TRBV5-5 combines with J gene TRBJ2-1; weak D call: TRBD2 (6 bases). With 4 bases removed from V and 5 bases from J, the gap between germline ends came to 16 bases. The CDR3 covers 15 residues. From germline, CDR1 is SGHKS and CDR2 YYEKEE (reference sequence). The CDR3 region is CASSVIAAQNNEQFF. The CDR3, as DNA: TGTGCCAGCAGCGTAATAGCGGCACAGAACAATGAGCAGTTCTTC.

The chain has TRBV29-1 and TRBJ2-3; TRBD2 matches at 14 bases. This CDR3 region has 15 residues. Germline-derived CDR1 and CDR2 are SQVTM and ANQGSEA. Losses at the gene ends were 3 bases for V and 6 bases for J; bases not matched to a gene: 5. The CDR3 DNA sequence: TGCAGCGTTGAGGGACTAGCGGGAGAGTGGGATACGCAGTATTTT. This encodes CSVEGLAGEWDTQYF.

J is TRBJ2-3 and V is TRBV21-1; the table's D call, TRBD2, has no DNA check behind it. TRBV21-1 is a documented pseudogene. CDR3 length: 17 residues. This CDR3 reads CASRPLSGTFLADTQYF. The CDR3 nucleotides are TGTGCCAGCAGACCCCTTTCCGGGACTTTCCTCGCAGATACGCAGTATTTT.

V and J are TRBV6-1 and TRBJ1-5; perhaps TRBD1 as D (5 bases). The CDR3 spans 14 residues. Trimming left V 11 bases short and J 0 bases short, with 14 bases between. Germline V gene data show CDR1 as MNHNS and CDR2 as SASEGT. This chain's CDR3 is CAARGGSSNQPQHF. In DNA form, the CDR3 reads TGTGCCGCTCGCGGGGGGTCTAGCAATCAGCCCCAGCATTTT.

V usage is TRBV5-1 and J usage is TRBJ2-2; 8 bases align to TRBD1. The CDR3 consists of 15 residues. J gave up 7 bases and V 4 bases, and 9 bases lay outside the gene matches. Germline V gives CDR1 SGHRS, CDR2 YFSETQ. CDR3 in DNA: TGCGCCAGCAGCGTCGCAGGGGGCGCAGGCGGGGAGCTGTTTTTT. Its translation: CASSVAGGAGGELFF.

V gene TRBV13 combines with J gene TRBJ1-1; possible D gene TRBD1, 5 bases. The CDR3 spans 15 residues. The V gene lost 3 bases and the J gene lost 0 bases, with 11 bases spanning the gap. Germline assignment: CDR1 PRHDT and CDR2 FYEKMQ (reference sequence). DNA for the CDR3: TGTGCCAGCAGCTTGTTATCCAGGGTGAACACTGAAGCTTTCTTT. Translating it yields CASSLLSRVNTEAFF.

The J gene is TRBJ2-1, the V gene TRBV7-9; no definite D call. This CDR3 comprises 13 residues. The germline V and J ends were trimmed by 5 bases and 3 bases, with 8 bases remaining between them. The V gene's germline CDR1 is SEHNR and CDR2 FQNEAQ (reference sequence). CDR3 sequence reads: CASSPRGYNEQFF. The CDR3 DNA follows: TGTGCCAGCAGCCCTCGAGGCTACAATGAGCAGTTCTTC.

This clone has only a few counts. The chain combines TRBV7-2 with TRBJ2-1; TRBD1 is a possible D gene (6 bases). CDR1 and CDR2 from the germline V gene are SGHTA and FQGNSA. Deletions cut 5 bases from V and 1 base from J, with 12 bases between. The CDR3 covers 15 residues. The CDR3 nucleotides read TGTGCCAGCAGCCGCGACAGGAGGTCCTACAATGAGCAGTTCTTC. Translation: CASSRDRRSYNEQFF.

This clone turned up a few times. This sequence joins TRBV12-5 and TRBJ2-1; TRBD2 aligns across 12 bases. Germline assignment: CDR1 LGHNT and CDR2 FRNRAP. The CDR3 spans 16 residues. V shed 0 bases and J 9 bases; nucleotides not matched to a gene: 6. Here the CDR3 DNA reads TGTGCTAGTGGTTTGGTCCTAGCGGGAGGGCCCACTGAGCAGTTCTTC. Its translation is CASGLVLAGGPTEQFF.

The chain employs TRBV7-2 and TRBJ2-5, with 8 bases matching TRBD1. The ends lost 7 bases at V and 7 bases at J; junction bases unmatched: 11. The CDR3 consists of 14 residues. CDR1 is SGHTA, CDR2 FQGNSA, per germline. This CDR3 is CASTLGRQGSTQYF. The CDR3, as DNA: TGTGCCAGCACCCTGGGCAGACAGGGGTCGACCCAGTACTTC.

Only a few counts were recorded for this clone. The V and J genes are TRBV19 and TRBJ2-4; D gene unclear. Germline V gives CDR1 LNHDA, CDR2 SQIVND (reference sequence). The CDR3 consists of 12 residues. The V end was cut by 3 bases, the J end by 3 bases, with 3 bases between. The CDR3 DNA follows: TGTGCCAGTAGTATCGGCAAAAACATTCAGTACTTC. It yields the protein CASSIGKNIQYF. Based on the CDR3 plus reference TRBV19 and TRBJ2-4, the full variable domain is DGGITQSPKYLFRKEGQNVTLSCEQNLNHDAMYWYRQDPGQGLRLIYYSQIVNDFQKGDIAEGYSVSREKKESFPLTVTSAQKNPTAFYLCASSIGKNIQYFGAGTRLSVL.

This chain links TRBV19 with TRBJ1-4; D gene unclear. Trimming removed 3 bases from V and 1 base from J, with 9 bases in between. The CDR3 consists of 15 residues. Germline CDR1 and CDR2: LNHDA and SQIVND (reference sequence). CDR3 in DNA: TGTGCCAGTAGTATGTATTACGAAACTAATGAAAAACTGTTTTTT. Encoded protein: CASSMYYETNEKLFF.

This chain connects TRBV5-1 to TRBJ1-2; no clear D. The germline CDR1 and CDR2 sequences are SGHRS and YFSETQ. The germline V and J ends were trimmed by 5 bases and 2 bases, with 7 bases remaining between them. This CDR3 is 12 amino acids long. The CDR3 loop is CASRKENYGYTF. As DNA, the CDR3 is TGCGCCAGCAGAAAAGAGAACTATGGCTACACCTTC.

The V and J genes are TRBV15 and TRBJ2-5, with 9 bases aligning to TRBD1. From germline, CDR1 is LNHNV and CDR2 YYDKDF (reference sequence). The V gene end was trimmed by 3 bases and the J gene end by 1 base; junction bases not matched to a gene: 6. The CDR3 is 16 amino acids. The CDR3 DNA reads as TGTGCCACCAGCAGGGAGGGACAGGGCTTCCAAGAGACCCAGTACTTC. Translating it yields CATSREGQGFQETQYF.

V and J are TRBV4-3 and TRBJ1-1; D is unclear. There are 13 residues in the CDR3. The germline CDR1 and CDR2 sequences are LGHNA and YSLEER. Trimming cost V 1 base and J 1 base, with 4 bases left between them. CDR3 amino acids: CASSQVRNTEAFF. In DNA form, the CDR3 reads TGCGCCAGCAGCCAAGTACGGAACACTGAAGCTTTCTTT.

The rearrangement links TRBV19 to TRBJ1-1, with TRBD1 as a possible D gene (5 bases). V lost 4 bases and J lost 7, with 13 bases in between. The CDR3 covers 13 residues. Germline V CDR1 and CDR2: LNHDA, SQIVND (reference sequence). CDR3 DNA sequence: TGTGCCAGTAGTAGTATAGGGGCCCATGAAGCTTTCTTT. It encodes CASSSIGAHEAFF.

V is TRBV29-1 and J is TRBJ2-5; D remains unclear. CDR3 length: 11 amino acids. The germline gives CDR1 SQVTM, CDR2 ANQGSEA. The ends were cut back, 8 bases at V and 5 bases at J, with 12 bases in the middle. CDR3 sequence reads: CSLDLGETQYF. In DNA form, the CDR3 reads TGCAGCTTGGACCTCGGGGAGACCCAGTACTTC.

This clone was seen a handful of times. This chain uses TRBV4-1 with TRBJ2-5; tentative D call: TRBD1 (6 bases). Deletions cut 1 base from V and 4 bases from J, with 13 bases between. Germline values: CDR1 MGHRA, CDR2 YSYEKL. This CDR3 contains 15 residues. This chain's CDR3 is CASSQGPTGPETQYF. CDR3 sequence (DNA): TGCGCCAGCAGCCAAGGCCCTACAGGGCCAGAGACCCAGTACTTC.

The rearrangement joins TRBV7-9 to TRBJ2-5, with D uncertain. The closer fit of TRBJ2-7 to the DNA end suggests the J call may be wrong. Germline V gives CDR1 SEHNR, CDR2 FQNEAQ (reference sequence). The CDR3 is 14 amino acids. The CDR3 DNA is TGTGCCAGCAGCTTAGCGGGATCACGCTACGAGCAGTACTTC. It specifies CASSLAGSRYEQYF.

The V gene is TRBV5-5, the J gene TRBJ2-7; perhaps D is TRBD1 or TRBD2 (5 bases each). CDR1 and CDR2 from the germline V gene are SGHKS and YYEKEE (reference sequence). With 5 bases removed from V and 4 bases from J, the gap between germline ends came to 13 bases. This CDR3 has 13 amino acids. The DNA for the CDR3 is TGTGCCAGCAGTCCCCCCGGGGCTTACGAGCAGTACTTC. As protein: CASSPPGAYEQYF.

This chain uses TRBV4-3 with TRBJ2-2, with 11 positions matching TRBD1. The CDR3 consists of 18 residues. V was clipped by 1 base and J by 0 bases; unmatched bases: 4. CDR1 is LGHNA and CDR2 is YSLEER in the germline V gene. The CDR3 DNA sequence: TGCGCCAGCAGCCAAGTACGGACAGGGGGCGCGAACACCGGGGAGCTGTTTTTT. This codes for CASSQVRTGGANTGELFF.